Listed below are T cell receptor beta chains from one sample, sequenced in a study of blood T cell repertoires in COVID-19. Data came from immunoSEQ multiplex PCR; TCRdb stores just in-frame clones and leaves some out. Of some 90,000 clones in the sample, 80% to 90% were seen once. The sample consisted of peripheral blood. Every receptor here comes from a woman older than 75 with acute or convalescent COVID-19. Each CDR3 is given with its conserved first and last residue.

TRBV6-2/TRBV6-3	TRBJ2-5	CASCREWSQYF
TRBV6-5	TRBJ2-7	CASSFQGREQYF
TRBV24-1	TRBJ2-1	CATSDTGTSGIEQFF
TRBV7-2	TRBJ1-1	CASSLGGRTTRDTEAFF
TRBV5-1	TRBJ2-5	CASSTRLTGSQETQYF
TRBV25-1	TRBJ2-7	CASSTGQGTFYEQYF
TRBV18	TRBJ2-7	CASSLDRRSYEQYF
TRBV9	TRBJ1-1	CASSTYTSEAFF
TRBV2	TRBJ2-4	CASSNTNIQYF
TRBV15	TRBJ1-4	CATSPDRAGEKLFF
TRBV2	TRBJ1-4	CASTPGRNGEKLFF
TRBV27	TRBJ1-5	CASSFHSNQPQHF
TRBV5-1	TRBJ2-7	CASSYPQDRGSYEQYF
TRBV11-2	TRBJ1-2	CASSLEMRNYGYTF
TRBV27	TRBJ2-7	CASSQSGQGHEQYF
TRBV6-5	TRBJ1-1	CASSYRQTFNTEAFF
TRBV5-1	TRBJ2-1	CASSPIAGSDEQFF
TRBV2	TRBJ2-1	CASGAHREQFF
TRBV10-2	TRBJ1-5	CASSLTGFSNQPQHF
TRBV15	TRBJ2-2	CATSRGLQTSGAGELFF
TRBV24-1	TRBJ1-1	CATSEGGVNTEAFF